These 27 T cell receptor beta chains came from one sample sequenced in a study of T-cell reconstitution after alpha-beta-depleted transplantation in children. Unique molecular identifiers were incorporated when the TCRbeta library was constructed. TCRdb reprocessed the PCR reads via MiXCR and lists one record per CDR3 protein. The repertoire has about 540,000 distinct CDR3 sequences, around 20% of them found once; the top ten carry 2.5% to 3.5%. Material: PBMCs from the stem cell graft donor, obtained from the stem cell graft. These receptors were obtained from a human donor who donated a stem cell graft to a child with acute lymphoblastic leukemia.

This clonotype was recorded a few times. The chain is built from TRBV20-1 and TRBJ2-1; D is undetermined. The CDR3 runs to 15 residues. Germline V gene lookup returns CDR1 DFQATT and CDR2 SNEGSKA (reference sequence). V lost 1 base and J 8 bases, leaving 18 bases between the germline ends. CDR3 sequence: CSARGNVAWGDEQFF. DNA for the CDR3: TGCAGTGCTAGAGGAAATGTGGCTTGGGGTGATGAGCAGTTCTTC.

This clonotype occurred a few times. The genes are TRBV12-3 or TRBV12-4 and TRBJ1-1; D might be TRBD1 (6 bases). This CDR3 spans 14 amino acids. The V gene lost 7 bases and the J gene lost 6 bases, with 18 bases spanning the gap. The CDR3 region is CASTPSQRGAEAFF. The CDR3 coding sequence is TGTGCCAGCACCCCATCCCAGAGGGGGGCTGAAGCTTTCTTT.

The chain has TRBV20-1 and TRBJ2-1; the D gene is possibly TRBD2 (6 bases). The CDR3 has 16 amino acids. V lost 0 bases to trimming and J lost 4 bases, with 16 bases between them. Germline CDR1 and CDR2: DFQATT and SNEGSKA (reference sequence). CDR3 sequence (DNA): TGCAGTGCTAGAGATTTGCGGCGGGACGAATACAATGAGCAGTTCTTC. It is translated as CSARDLRRDEYNEQFF.

This chain joins TRBV7-9 and TRBJ1-1; D may be TRBD1 (6 bases). The CDR3 contains 15 residues. Between the trimmed V and J ends, which lost 0 bases and 4 bases, there was a span of 12 bases. Per the germline V gene, CDR1 is SEHNR and CDR2 is FQNEAQ (reference sequence). CDR3 region: CASSLATGRGTEAFF. The CDR3, as DNA: TGTGCCAGCAGCTTAGCTACAGGGAGAGGCACTGAAGCTTTCTTT.

This clonotype has only a few counts. V usage is TRBV5-1 and J usage is TRBJ2-7; maybe TRBD2 (6 bases). The CDR3 loop spans 15 amino acids. Per germline, CDR1 SGHRS and CDR2 YFSETQ. The V end lost 0 bases, the J end lost 0 bases, and 10 bases lay between the germline ends. CDR3 region: CASSLERVSSYEQYF. The CDR3 DNA reads TGCGCCAGCAGCTTGGAGCGGGTCAGCTCCTACGAGCAGTACTTC.

The genes are TRBV9 and TRBJ2-7; D remains unclear. Trimming removed 0 bases at V and 3 bases at J, with 7 bases between. The germline CDR1 and CDR2 sequences are SGDLS and YYNGEE. This CDR3 spans 13 amino acids. As DNA, the CDR3 is TGTGCCAGCAGCGTAGGAAACGGCTACGAGCAGTACTTC. Encoded protein: CASSVGNGYEQYF. Drawing the rest from reference TRBV9 and TRBJ2-7, the complete variable domain is DSGVTQTPKHLITATGQRVTLRCSPRSGDLSVYWYQQSLDQGLQFLIQYYNGEERAKGNILERFSAQQFPDLHSELNLSSLELGDSALYFCASSVGNGYEQYFGPGTRLTVT.

There are a few counts of this clonotype. This chain links TRBV7-8 with TRBJ2-5; 9 nucleotides align to TRBD1. The CDR3 runs 14 residues. The V gene end was trimmed by 3 bases and the J gene end by 5 bases; junction bases not matched to a gene: 4. Germline CDR1 reads SGHVS; CDR2 reads FQNEAQ. The CDR3 DNA reads as TGTGCCAGCAGCTTGACAGGGGGGACGGAGACCCAGTACTTC. Translating gives CASSLTGGTETQYF.

This clonotype was counted at least ten times. V gene TRBV5-1 combines with J gene TRBJ2-3; 7 bases fit TRBD1. Germline values: CDR1 SGHRS, CDR2 YFSETQ. V was clipped by 1 base and J by 4 bases; unmatched bases: 9. The CDR3 is made up of 16 amino acids. DNA for the CDR3: TGCGCCAGCAGCTTGATAGAGACAGGGCCATCAGATACGCAGTATTTT. Translating gives CASSLIETGPSDTQYF.

A few counts support this clonotype. This chain links TRBV29-1 with TRBJ2-1, with 11 bases fitting TRBD2. The germline V gene encodes CDR1 SQVTM and CDR2 ANQGSEA. The V segment lost 1 base and the J segment 3 bases; nucleotides outside the gene matches: 20. This CDR3 has 21 amino acids. The CDR3 here is CSVEGQTTEVAGGPYYNEQFF. In nucleotides, the CDR3 is TGCAGCGTTGAAGGGCAAACGACTGAGGTAGCGGGAGGGCCATACTACAATGAGCAGTTCTTC.

V usage is TRBV7-9 and J usage is TRBJ1-2; the D gene is possibly TRBD1 (5 bases). Germline V gives CDR1 SEHNR, CDR2 FQNEAQ (reference sequence). The CDR3 extends over 15 amino acids. The germline V and J ends were trimmed by 4 bases and 5 bases, with 17 bases remaining between them. The CDR3 sequence: CASSSREGLPYGYTF. The CDR3 DNA reads TGTGCCAGCAGCTCCAGGGAGGGACTACCGTATGGCTACACCTTC.

The rearrangement links TRBV10-3 to TRBJ2-7; maybe TRBD2 (6 bases). CDR3 length equals 13 residues. V was shortened by 8 bases and J by 3 bases, with 14 bases between the two germline ends. Germline CDR1 ENHRY, CDR2 SYGVKD. The CDR3: CAILAVGGYEQYF. The CDR3 DNA follows: TGTGCCATCCTGGCGGTGGGAGGCTACGAGCAGTACTTC.

The gene calls are TRBV20-1 and TRBJ2-1; D is possibly TRBD2 (6 bases). Looked up from germline, CDR1 is DFQATT and CDR2 is SNEGSKA (reference sequence). The CDR3 is 15 amino acids. Trimming took 0 bases from V and 9 from J, leaving 18 bases between them. DNA for the CDR3: TGCAGTGCTAGAGATACACTAGGAGGGTTCGGTGAGCAGTTCTTC. Its translation: CSARDTLGGFGEQFF.

This clonotype has a handful of counts. V usage is TRBV4-1 and J usage is TRBJ1-1, with TRBD1 matching over 11 bases. The germline V gene has CDR1 MGHRA and CDR2 YSYEKL. The CDR3 contains 17 residues. J was trimmed by 4 bases and V by 3 bases; bases with no gene match: 10. The CDR3 sequence is CASSQPGQGAKSTEAFF. As DNA, the CDR3 is TGCGCCAGCAGCCAGCCCGGACAGGGGGCAAAGAGCACTGAAGCTTTCTTT.

This clonotype was observed a few times. One end of the junction is discordant with germline, which a read error may explain. The J gene is TRBJ2-1, the V gene TRBV12-3 or TRBV12-4, with 7 bases fitting TRBD1. The CDR3 runs 15 residues. Here the CDR3 DNA reads TGTGCCAGCAGCACCTCGAGACAGGGAACCAATGAGCTGTTCTTC. Protein product: CASSTSRQGTNELFF.

The CDR3: CASSDGQEGTEAFF. CDR3 coding DNA: TGTGCCAGCAGTGATGGGCAGGAGGGGACTGAAGCTTTCTTT. The chain has TRBV6-4 and TRBJ1-1; maybe TRBD1 (5 bases). Germline CDR1 is MRHNA and CDR2 is SNTAGT. V dropped 3 bases and J dropped 5 bases, with 13 bases sitting between them. This CDR3 is 14 amino acids long.

The V gene is TRBV5-1, the J gene TRBJ1-6, with no clear D. Germline V gene data show CDR1 as SGHRS and CDR2 as YFSETQ. V lost 4 bases to trimming and J lost 13 bases, with 9 bases between them. The CDR3 totals 11 residues. Here the CDR3 DNA reads TGCGCCAGCAGCCTGCGGGCCCCCCTCCACTTT. Translating it yields CASSLRAPLHF.

The sample holds a few counts of this clonotype. This chain joins TRBV11-2 and TRBJ2-1; D not certain. The CDR3 extends over 14 amino acids. V was clipped by 6 bases and J by 7 bases, with 16 bases between them. Germline V gene sequence: CDR1 SGHAT, CDR2 FQNNGV. In DNA form, the CDR3 reads TGTGCCAGCAGGTCGCCCCGGTACAGTAATGAGCAGTTCTTC. Protein product: CASRSPRYSNEQFF.

The chain is built from TRBV4-2 and TRBJ2-3; a weak D match, TRBD2 (5 bases). Germline CDR1 reads LGHNA; CDR2 reads YNFKEQ. Between the trimmed V and J ends, which lost 8 bases and 3 bases, there was a span of 18 bases. This CDR3 region has 15 residues. CDR3 sequence reads: CASLEVGEVTDTQYF. The CDR3 DNA follows: TGTGCCAGCCTCGAGGTGGGAGAAGTAACAGATACGCAGTATTTT.

This chain connects TRBV29-1 to TRBJ1-1; a possible D gene is TRBD1 (6 bases). Trimming removed 7 bases from V and 3 bases from J, with 15 bases in between. Germline assignment: CDR1 SQVTM and CDR2 ANQGSEA. There are 13 residues in the CDR3. CDR3 region: CSALGGAHTEAFF. In DNA form, the CDR3 reads TGCAGCGCCCTGGGGGGGGCTCACACTGAAGCTTTCTTT.

This rearrangement joins TRBV12-3 or TRBV12-4 to TRBJ2-1; 15 bases fit TRBD2. The V gene end was trimmed by 4 bases and the J gene end by 5 bases; junction bases not matched to a gene: 6. This CDR3 region has 17 residues. In nucleotides, the CDR3 is TGTGCCAGCAGTTCCCCCGGACTAGCGGGAGGGAACAATGAGCAGTTCTTC. Its protein is CASSSPGLAGGNNEQFF.

The J gene is TRBJ2-2, the V gene TRBV7-2, with 9 bases aligning to TRBD2. J lost 1 base, V lost 7 bases, and 7 bases had no gene match. CDR3 length: 16 amino acids. CDR1 is SGHTA, CDR2 FQGNSA, per germline. The CDR3 DNA is TGTGCCAGCACTCGGGGACTAGCAGGGAACACCGGGGAGCTGTTTTTT. Amino acids: CASTRGLAGNTGELFF.

V gene TRBV27 combines with J gene TRBJ2-3, with 10 nucleotides matching TRBD1. Germline V gene data show CDR1 as MNHEY and CDR2 as SMNVEV (reference sequence). The ends lost 0 bases at V and 2 bases at J; junction bases unmatched: 5. The CDR3 is 17 residues long. CDR3 coding DNA: TGTGCCAGCAGTTTATCGGACAGGGGGAGATCCACAGATACGCAGTATTTT. It yields the protein CASSLSDRGRSTDTQYF.

This clonotype was observed a handful of times. At one end the junction does not follow the germline gene, possibly because of a read error. The rearrangement joins TRBV6-5 to TRBJ2-7; 10 bases are shared with TRBD1. The CDR3 runs 14 residues. The germline V gene has CDR1 MNHEY and CDR2 SVGAGI. CDR3 sequence (DNA): TGTGCCAGCAGTTACTCGATGACCGGGACAGGGGCTTCCTTC. As protein: CASSYSMTGTGASF.

The gene calls are TRBV15 and TRBJ2-5; 7 nucleotides match TRBD1. V trimming: 0 bases; J trimming: 5 bases; junction bases outside the gene matches: 18. There are 19 residues in the CDR3. The germline V gene has CDR1 LNHNV and CDR2 YYDKDF (reference sequence). This chain's CDR3 is CATSREGGPRLGFWETQYF. The CDR3 bases are TGTGCCACCAGCAGAGAAGGGGGCCCGAGGCTCGGGTTCTGGGAGACCCAGTACTTC.

This clonotype was counted only a few times. The chain is built from TRBV6-5 and TRBJ2-1, with D unresolved. CDR1 and CDR2 from the germline V gene are MNHEY and SVGAGI. V was cut by 7 bases and J by 0 bases, with 13 bases left in between. The CDR3 length is 15 residues. The DNA of the CDR3 is TGTGCCAGCACTTTCGGATTGAGCTCCTACAATGAGCAGTTCTTC. As protein: CASTFGLSSYNEQFF.

A few counts support this clonotype. The DNA of the CDR3 is TGCGCCAGCAGCTTGGATGACTGGTCCTACGAGCAGTACTTC. This sequence encodes CASSLDDWSYEQYF. The rearrangement links TRBV5-1 to TRBJ2-7, with D unresolved. V was trimmed by 0 bases and J by 1 base, leaving 8 bases between them. Per germline, CDR1 SGHRS and CDR2 YFSETQ. This CDR3 is 14 amino acids long.

The chain employs TRBV7-9 and TRBJ2-3, with D unclear. This CDR3 region has 14 residues. Germline CDR1 SEHNR, CDR2 FQNEAQ (reference sequence). Deletions cut 4 bases from V and 2 bases from J, with 10 bases between. The CDR3 loop is CASSWATHTDTQYF. CDR3 bases: TGTGCCAGCAGCTGGGCGACACACACAGATACGCAGTATTTT.